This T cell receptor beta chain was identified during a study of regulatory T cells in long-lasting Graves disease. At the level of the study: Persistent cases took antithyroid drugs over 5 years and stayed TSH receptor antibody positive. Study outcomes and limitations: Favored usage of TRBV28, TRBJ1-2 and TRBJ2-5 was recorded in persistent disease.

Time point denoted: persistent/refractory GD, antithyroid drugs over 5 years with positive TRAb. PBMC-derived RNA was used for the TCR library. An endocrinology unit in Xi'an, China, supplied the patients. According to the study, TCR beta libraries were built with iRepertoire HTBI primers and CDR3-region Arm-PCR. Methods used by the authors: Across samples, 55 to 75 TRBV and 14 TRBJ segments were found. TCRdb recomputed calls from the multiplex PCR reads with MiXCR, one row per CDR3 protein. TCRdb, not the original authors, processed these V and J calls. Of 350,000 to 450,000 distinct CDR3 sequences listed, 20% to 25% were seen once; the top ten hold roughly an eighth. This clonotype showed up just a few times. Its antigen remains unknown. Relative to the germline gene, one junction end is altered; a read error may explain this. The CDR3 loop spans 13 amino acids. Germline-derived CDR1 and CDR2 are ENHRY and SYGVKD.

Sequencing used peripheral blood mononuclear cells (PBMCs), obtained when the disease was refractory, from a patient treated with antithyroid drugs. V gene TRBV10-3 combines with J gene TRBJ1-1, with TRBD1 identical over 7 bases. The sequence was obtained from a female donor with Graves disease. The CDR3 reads CASSYAQGNEAFF. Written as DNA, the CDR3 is TGTGCCAGCAGTTACGCACAGGGGAATGAAGCTTTCTTT.